This is a list of T cell receptor beta chains from one sample in a study of cytomegalovirus exposure and HLA in healthy donors. The data were produced by immunoSEQ multiplex PCR, yet TCRdb's version contains in-frame clones alone and is incomplete. The sample gives about 120,000 clones, 88% of which show up once; more than 1.5% is in the top ten. Sequencing was performed on PBMCs. Receptor source: a man younger than 35 in good health and CMV-seronegative. Both conserved end residues are part of each CDR3.

j_gene: TRBJ2-4; v_gene: TRBV19; CDR3aa: CASTGGINIQYF
j_gene: TRBJ1-2; v_gene: TRBV5-8; CDR3aa: CASSLGNFGYGYTF
j_gene: TRBJ1-3; v_gene: TRBV29-1; CDR3aa: CSVGGGSGNTIYF
j_gene: TRBJ1-5; v_gene: TRBV19; CDR3aa: CASIKRGLYSNQPQHF
j_gene: TRBJ1-5; v_gene: TRBV29-1; CDR3aa: CSVEGRGRIVHQPQHF
j_gene: TRBJ2-2; v_gene: TRBV11-3; CDR3aa: CASSSLRDRGHPGELFF
j_gene: TRBJ2-3; v_gene: TRBV5-4; CDR3aa: CASSLYTDTQYF
j_gene: TRBJ1-5; v_gene: TRBV19; CDR3aa: CASSSRGRGKQPQHF
j_gene: TRBJ2-1; v_gene: TRBV7-7; CDR3aa: CASSLGSRGSYNEQFF
j_gene: TRBJ2-1; v_gene: TRBV5-1; CDR3aa: CASSSRGVTRSSYNEQFF
j_gene: TRBJ2-5; v_gene: TRBV11-2; CDR3aa: CASSLSFQGAQPETQYF
j_gene: TRBJ2-7; v_gene: TRBV5-1; CDR3aa: CASRPGTPSYEQYF
j_gene: TRBJ2-4; v_gene: TRBV29-1; CDR3aa: CSVGGHAKNIQYF
j_gene: TRBJ2-1; v_gene: TRBV6-5; CDR3aa: CASSYSLTGDEQFF
j_gene: TRBJ2-7; v_gene: TRBV13; CDR3aa: CASSSWGEKPYEQYF
j_gene: TRBJ1-1; v_gene: TRBV5-1; CDR3aa: CASSLLQTNTEAFF
j_gene: TRBJ1-2; v_gene: TRBV11-2; CDR3aa: CASSSVGRHFNYGYTF
j_gene: TRBJ1-5; v_gene: TRBV28; CDR3aa: CASSLRQGGNQPQHF
j_gene: TRBJ2-5; v_gene: TRBV18; CDR3aa: CASSPPSLQETQYF
j_gene: TRBJ2-7; v_gene: TRBV7-6; CDR3aa: CASSLGPTSYEQYF
j_gene: TRBJ1-4; v_gene: TRBV28; CDR3aa: CASSPDRITNEKLFF
j_gene: TRBJ2-3; v_gene: TRBV29-1; CDR3aa: CSVLRGGSTDTQYF
j_gene: TRBJ1-4; v_gene: TRBV9; CDR3aa: CASSERSGKLFF
j_gene: TRBJ1-5; v_gene: TRBV27; CDR3aa: CASSPGGSNQPQHF
j_gene: TRBJ1-1; v_gene: TRBV7-6; CDR3aa: CASSRGQPNTEAFF
j_gene: TRBJ2-7; v_gene: TRBV7-2; CDR3aa: CASSLARTTGGHEQYF
j_gene: TRBJ2-4; v_gene: TRBV25-1; CDR3aa: CASSETGTLKNIQYF
j_gene: TRBJ1-6; v_gene: TRBV30; CDR3aa: CAWSPGGNSPLHF
j_gene: TRBJ2-1; v_gene: TRBV29-1; CDR3aa: CSVVPGRGLDNEQFF
j_gene: TRBJ1-1; v_gene: TRBV6-6; CDR3aa: CASSAGNTEAFF
j_gene: TRBJ1-1; v_gene: TRBV5-1; CDR3aa: CASSRVGATNTEAFF
j_gene: TRBJ2-3; v_gene: TRBV27; CDR3aa: CASSSVGGADTQYF
j_gene: TRBJ2-7; v_gene: TRBV7-9; CDR3aa: CASSGRQSYEQYF
j_gene: TRBJ1-2; v_gene: TRBV14; CDR3aa: CATSQAGAYGYTF
j_gene: TRBJ2-5; v_gene: TRBV5-4; CDR3aa: CASSFPSGDKETQYF
j_gene: TRBJ1-1; v_gene: TRBV7-8; CDR3aa: CASSPREPRTEAFF
j_gene: TRBJ1-1; v_gene: TRBV30; CDR3aa: CAWSWTQGTEAFF
j_gene: TRBJ1-2; v_gene: TRBV28; CDR3aa: CASSSASDILFNYGYTF
j_gene: TRBJ2-7; v_gene: TRBV6-6; CDR3aa: CASSYEGAIYEQYF
j_gene: TRBJ1-2; v_gene: TRBV28; CDR3aa: CASSRRGGWGYTF
j_gene: TRBJ2-1; v_gene: TRBV6-1; CDR3aa: CASNSLAGGSEQFF
j_gene: TRBJ2-2; v_gene: TRBV6-1; CDR3aa: CASSADRQNTGELFF
j_gene: TRBJ2-2; v_gene: TRBV19; CDR3aa: CASSIRGFGGELFF
j_gene: TRBJ2-5; v_gene: TRBV5-1; CDR3aa: CASQTGGVETQYF
j_gene: TRBJ2-2; v_gene: TRBV19; CDR3aa: CASSVYSGLAGTGELFF
j_gene: TRBJ1-2; v_gene: TRBV28; CDR3aa: CASSWDTNYGYTF
j_gene: TRBJ1-1; v_gene: TRBV27; CDR3aa: CASRLTGGYTEAFF
j_gene: TRBJ2-2; v_gene: TRBV5-1; CDR3aa: CASSLAGTSGFTGELFF
j_gene: TRBJ1-1; v_gene: TRBV27; CDR3aa: CANQVDRAKDLNTEAFF
j_gene: TRBJ1-1; v_gene: TRBV6-1; CDR3aa: CASTKQGADTEAFF
j_gene: TRBJ2-3; v_gene: TRBV7-2; CDR3aa: CASSLTDTQYF
j_gene: TRBJ1-1; v_gene: TRBV4-3; CDR3aa: CASSHNLRSDTEAFF
j_gene: TRBJ1-2; v_gene: TRBV7-2; CDR3aa: CASSRQGANYGYTF
j_gene: TRBJ1-1; v_gene: TRBV28; CDR3aa: CASSGGSTEAFF
j_gene: TRBJ2-3; v_gene: TRBV5-4; CDR3aa: CASSLRLAASTDTQYF
j_gene: TRBJ1-6; v_gene: TRBV27; CDR3aa: CASSTRQGSFYNSPLHF
j_gene: TRBJ2-1; v_gene: TRBV5-4; CDR3aa: CASSLGRTGSSYNEQFF
j_gene: TRBJ1-3; v_gene: TRBV5-8; CDR3aa: CASSRGVGNTIYF
j_gene: TRBJ1-5; v_gene: TRBV6-5; CDR3aa: CASSYLQGQPQHF
j_gene: TRBJ2-7; v_gene: TRBV10-1; CDR3aa: CASSVLAGSYEQYF